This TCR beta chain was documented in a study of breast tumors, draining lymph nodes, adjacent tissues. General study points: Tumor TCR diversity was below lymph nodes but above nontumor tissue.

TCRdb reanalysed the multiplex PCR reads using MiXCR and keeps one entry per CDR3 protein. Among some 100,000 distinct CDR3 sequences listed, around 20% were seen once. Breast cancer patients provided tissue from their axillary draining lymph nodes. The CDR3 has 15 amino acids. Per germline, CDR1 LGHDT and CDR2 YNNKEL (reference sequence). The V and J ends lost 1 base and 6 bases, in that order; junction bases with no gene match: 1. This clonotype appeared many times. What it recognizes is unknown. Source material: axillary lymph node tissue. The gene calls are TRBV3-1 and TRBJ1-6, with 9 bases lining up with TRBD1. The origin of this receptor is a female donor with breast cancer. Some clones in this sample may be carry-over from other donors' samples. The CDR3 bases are TGTGCCAGCAGCCAAGGACAGGGGGTTAATTCACCCCTCCACTTT. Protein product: CASSQGQGVNSPLHF.